This TCR beta chain was retrieved from a study of vaccination and CD4 T cells after COVID-19. In regard to this clonotype: The antigen remains undetermined.

The germline V gene has CDR1 LNHNV and CDR2 YYDKDF (reference sequence). The CDR3 spans 17 residues. V was pared by 3 bases and J by 3 bases, with 5 bases of the junction left unmatched. An Oncomine TCR Beta short-read assay was used to sequence the DNA from cultured CD4+ T cells. TCRdb passed the PCR reads through MiXCR, listing each CDR3 protein once. The sample holds roughly 19,000 distinct CDR3 sequences, approximately 53% seen once. As to treatment: approximately nine-day PBMC culture with coronavirus spike peptide pools or control peptides (ViraFEST assay). The chain is built from TRBV15 and TRBJ2-2, with 12 bases matching TRBD2. The input for sequencing was CD4+ T cells from blood, cultured in vitro, taken before SARS-CoV-2 vaccination. The TCR originated in a human donor who had recovered from COVID-19. CDR3 region: CATSRDTSGRHTGELFF. The CDR3 DNA reads as TGTGCCACCAGCAGGGACACTAGCGGGAGGCACACCGGGGAGCTGTTTTTT.